The source of this TCR beta chain is a study of shared clonotypes between healthy human individuals. Study-level results: Non-shared clonotypes were found to have lower generation probabilities than the clonotypes that were shared by all four of the sorted-subset donors.

Sequencing was performed with immunoSEQ multiplex PCR; in TCRdb, only in-frame clones are kept and a portion is missing. Here the sample spans a few million clones, approximately 90% being singletons. The CDR3 runs 15 residues. CDR1 MGHRA and CDR2 YSYEKL come from the germline V gene. V was clipped by 0 bases and J by 4 bases; unmatched bases: 4. Note on this clone: Its antigen is undetermined.

Sequencing input: naive CD4+ T cells from PBMCs. The subset here: CD45RA+ positively selected. The rearrangement uses TRBV4-1 and TRBJ2-3; 7 bases are a match to TRBD2. This receptor was obtained from a man younger than 35 in good health. Some clones in this sample may be carry-over from other donors' samples. The CDR3 DNA sequence: TGCGCCAGCAGCCAAGATGCGGGAGTCCCAGATACGCAGTATTTT. Residues: CASSQDAGVPDTQYF.